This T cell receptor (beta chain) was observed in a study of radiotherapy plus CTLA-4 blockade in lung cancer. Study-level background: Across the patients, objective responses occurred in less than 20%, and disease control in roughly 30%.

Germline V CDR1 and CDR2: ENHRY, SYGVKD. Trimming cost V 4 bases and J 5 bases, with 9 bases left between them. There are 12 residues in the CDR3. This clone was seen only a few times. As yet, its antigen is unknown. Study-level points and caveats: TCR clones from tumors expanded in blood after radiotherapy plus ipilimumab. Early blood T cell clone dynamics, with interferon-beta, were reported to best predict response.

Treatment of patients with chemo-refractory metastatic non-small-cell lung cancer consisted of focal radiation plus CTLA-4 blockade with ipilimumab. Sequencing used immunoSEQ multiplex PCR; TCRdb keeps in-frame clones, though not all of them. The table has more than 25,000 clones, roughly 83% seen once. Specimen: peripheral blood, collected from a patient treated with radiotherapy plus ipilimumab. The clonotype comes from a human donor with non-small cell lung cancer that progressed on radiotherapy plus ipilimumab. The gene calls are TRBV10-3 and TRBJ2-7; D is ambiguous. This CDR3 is CAISGDGDEQYF. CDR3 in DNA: TGTGCCATCAGTGGCGATGGCGACGAGCAGTACTTC.